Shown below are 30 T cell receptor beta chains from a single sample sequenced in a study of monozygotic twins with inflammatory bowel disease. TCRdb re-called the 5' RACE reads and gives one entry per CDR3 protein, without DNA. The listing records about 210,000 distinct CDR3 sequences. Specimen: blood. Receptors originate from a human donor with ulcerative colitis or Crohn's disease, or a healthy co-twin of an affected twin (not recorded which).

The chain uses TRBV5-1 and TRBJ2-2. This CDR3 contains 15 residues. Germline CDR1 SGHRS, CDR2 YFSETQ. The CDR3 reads CASSLEASYTGELFF.

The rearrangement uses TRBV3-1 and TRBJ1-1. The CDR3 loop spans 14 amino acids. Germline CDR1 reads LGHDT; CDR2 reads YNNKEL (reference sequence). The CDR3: CASSRSDIRTEAFF.

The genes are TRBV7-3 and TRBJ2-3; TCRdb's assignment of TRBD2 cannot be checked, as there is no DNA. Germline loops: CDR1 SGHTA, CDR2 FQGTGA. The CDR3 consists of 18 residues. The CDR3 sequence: CASSSGTSGGHFTDTQYF.

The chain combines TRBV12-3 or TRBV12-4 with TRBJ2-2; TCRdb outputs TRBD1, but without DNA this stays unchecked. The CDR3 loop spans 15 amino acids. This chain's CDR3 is CASSPGRTMWPELFF.

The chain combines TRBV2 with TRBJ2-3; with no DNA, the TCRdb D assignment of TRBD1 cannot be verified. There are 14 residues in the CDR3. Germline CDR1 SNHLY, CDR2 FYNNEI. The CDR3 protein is CASSEVQGTDTQYF. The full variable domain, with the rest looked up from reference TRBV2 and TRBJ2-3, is EPEVTQTPSHQVTQMGQEVILRCVPISNHLYFYWYRQILGQKVEFLVSFYNNEISEKSEIFDDQFSVERPDGSNFTLKIRSTKLEDSAMYFCASSEVQGTDTQYFGPGTRLTVL.

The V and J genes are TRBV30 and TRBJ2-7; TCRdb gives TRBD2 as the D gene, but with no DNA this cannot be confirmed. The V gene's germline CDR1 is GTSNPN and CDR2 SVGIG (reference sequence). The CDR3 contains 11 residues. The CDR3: CAWIQEGEQYF.

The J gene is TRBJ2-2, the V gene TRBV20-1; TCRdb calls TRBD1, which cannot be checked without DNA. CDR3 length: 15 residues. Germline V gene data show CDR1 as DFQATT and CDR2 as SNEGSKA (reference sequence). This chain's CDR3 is CSARPTGGWTGELFF.

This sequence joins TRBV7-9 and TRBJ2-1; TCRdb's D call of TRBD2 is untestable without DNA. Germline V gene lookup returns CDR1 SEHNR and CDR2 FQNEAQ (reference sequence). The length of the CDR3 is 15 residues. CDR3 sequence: CASSPGAGVSHEQFF.

The CDR3 region is CAISEQAGLGNEQFF. The chain employs TRBV10-3 and TRBJ2-1; TCRdb outputs TRBD2, but without DNA this stays unchecked. The germline V gene has CDR1 ENHRY and CDR2 SYGVKD. CDR3 length equals 15 residues.

The CDR3 sequence is CASSLDPARQYF. The chain couples TRBV5-1 to TRBJ2-3. This CDR3 has 12 amino acids. Germline V gives CDR1 SGHRS, CDR2 YFSETQ.

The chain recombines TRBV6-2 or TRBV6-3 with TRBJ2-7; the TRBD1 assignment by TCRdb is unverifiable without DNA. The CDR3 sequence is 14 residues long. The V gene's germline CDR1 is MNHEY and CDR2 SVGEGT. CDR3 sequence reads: CASSYRGGGYEQYF.

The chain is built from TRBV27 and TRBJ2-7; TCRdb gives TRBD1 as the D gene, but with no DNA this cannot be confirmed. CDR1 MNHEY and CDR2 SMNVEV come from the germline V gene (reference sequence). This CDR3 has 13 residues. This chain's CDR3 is CASRGQGGYEQYF.

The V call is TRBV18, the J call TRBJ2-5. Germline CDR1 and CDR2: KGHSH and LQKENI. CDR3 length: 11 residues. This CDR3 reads CASSPSETQYF.

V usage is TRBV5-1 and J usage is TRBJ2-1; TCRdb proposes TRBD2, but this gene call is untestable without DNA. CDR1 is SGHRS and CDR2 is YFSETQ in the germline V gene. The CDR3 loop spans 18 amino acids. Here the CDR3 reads CASSLAIDSGGPHNEQFF.

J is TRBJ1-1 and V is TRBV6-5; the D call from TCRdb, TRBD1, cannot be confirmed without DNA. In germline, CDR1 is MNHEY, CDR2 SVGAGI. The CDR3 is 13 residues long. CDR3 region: CASSIQSGGEAFF.

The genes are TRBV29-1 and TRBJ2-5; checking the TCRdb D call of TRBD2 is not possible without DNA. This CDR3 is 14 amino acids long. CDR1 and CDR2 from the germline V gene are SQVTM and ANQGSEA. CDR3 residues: CSVYLAGRQETQYF. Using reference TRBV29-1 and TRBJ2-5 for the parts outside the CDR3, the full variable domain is SAVISQKPSRDICQRGTSLTIQCQVDSQVTMMFWYRQQPGQSLTLIATANQGSEATYESGFVIDKFPISRPNLTFSTLTVSNMSPEDSSIYLCSVYLAGRQETQYFGPGTRLLVL.

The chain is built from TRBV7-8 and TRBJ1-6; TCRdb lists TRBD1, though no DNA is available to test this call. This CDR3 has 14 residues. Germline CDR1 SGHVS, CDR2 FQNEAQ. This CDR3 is CASSLGDVNSPLHF.

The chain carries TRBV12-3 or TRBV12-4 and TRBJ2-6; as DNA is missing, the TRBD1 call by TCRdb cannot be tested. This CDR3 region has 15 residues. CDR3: CASSLQGPGANVLTF.

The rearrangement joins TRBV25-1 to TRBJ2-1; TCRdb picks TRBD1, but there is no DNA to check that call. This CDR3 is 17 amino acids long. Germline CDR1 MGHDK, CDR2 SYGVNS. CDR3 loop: CASGGATAEGAYNEQFF.

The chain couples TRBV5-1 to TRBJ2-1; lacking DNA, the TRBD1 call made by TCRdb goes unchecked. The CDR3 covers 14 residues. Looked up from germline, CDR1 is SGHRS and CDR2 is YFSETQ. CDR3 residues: CASSQGTANNEQFF.

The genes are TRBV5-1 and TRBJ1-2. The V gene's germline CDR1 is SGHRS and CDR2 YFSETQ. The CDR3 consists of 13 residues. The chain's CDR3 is CASSSDGNYGYTF.

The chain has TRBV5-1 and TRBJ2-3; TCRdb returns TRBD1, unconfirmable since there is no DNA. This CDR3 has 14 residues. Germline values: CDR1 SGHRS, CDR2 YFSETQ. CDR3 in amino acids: CASSLVPGQSASDF.

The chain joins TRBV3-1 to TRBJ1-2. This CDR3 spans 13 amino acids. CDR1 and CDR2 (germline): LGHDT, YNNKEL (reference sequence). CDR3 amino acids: CASSHGSGVGYTF.

Here the CDR3 reads CASGEYSGLSYEQYF. The chain employs TRBV5-1 and TRBJ2-7; TCRdb lists TRBD2, though no DNA is available to test this call. CDR1 and CDR2 from the germline V gene are SGHRS and YFSETQ. The CDR3 extends over 15 amino acids.

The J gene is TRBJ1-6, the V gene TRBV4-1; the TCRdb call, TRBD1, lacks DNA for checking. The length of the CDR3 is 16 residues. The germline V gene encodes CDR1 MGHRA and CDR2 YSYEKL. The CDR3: CASSQGNRALGSPLHF.

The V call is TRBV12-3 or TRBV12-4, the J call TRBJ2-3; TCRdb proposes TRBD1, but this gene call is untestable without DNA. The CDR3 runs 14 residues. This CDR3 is CASSNGQVPDTQYF.

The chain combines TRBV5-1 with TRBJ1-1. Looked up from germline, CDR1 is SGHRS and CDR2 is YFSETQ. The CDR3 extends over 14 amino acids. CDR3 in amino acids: CASSPDQGNTEAFF.

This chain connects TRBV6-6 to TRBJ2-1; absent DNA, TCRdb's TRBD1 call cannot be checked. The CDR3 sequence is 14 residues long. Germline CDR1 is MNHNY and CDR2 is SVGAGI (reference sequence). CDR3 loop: CASSYLGAYNEQFF.

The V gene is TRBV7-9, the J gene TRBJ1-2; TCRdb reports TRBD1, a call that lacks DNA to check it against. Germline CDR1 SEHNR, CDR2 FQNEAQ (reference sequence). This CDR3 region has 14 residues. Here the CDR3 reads CASSLVGGDHGYTF.

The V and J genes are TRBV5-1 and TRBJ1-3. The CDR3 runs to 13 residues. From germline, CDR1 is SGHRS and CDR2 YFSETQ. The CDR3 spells CASSLTEGNTIYF.